The entry below gives a single T cell receptor (beta chain) sequence along with its context. Its antigen remains unknown. From the 5' RACE reads, TCRdb lists one entry per CDR3 protein and no DNA. The sample totals approximately 550,000 distinct CDR3 sequences; its top ten clones hold 3.5% to 4.5%. This sample was included in a study of T cells expressing NK-cell markers. The wider study: Obtained from sorted CD3+CD56+NKG2C+, CD3+CD56+NKG2C- and CD3+CD56-NKG2C+ T cells were the TCR beta repertoires. Regarding the study as a whole: CD8+ T cells in roughly six donors included dominant NKG2C+ clonotypes at roughly 1.0-7.5%. Researchers report these clonotypes also headed the CD3+CD56-NKG2C+ fraction in a few donors.

The V gene's germline CDR1 is SGHKS and CDR2 YYEKEE (reference sequence). This CDR3 is 17 amino acids long. The source is a man aged 18-30 years in good health. The specimen sequenced was blood T cells: a sorted CD56 or NKG2C T cell subset, CD4+ or CD8+ T cells, or bulk PBMC T cells (not recorded which). The chain employs TRBV5-5 and TRBJ1-1. The CDR3 loop is CASSFRYYRESNTEAFF. The whole variable domain, remainder taken from reference TRBV5-5 and TRBJ1-1, is DAGVTQSPTHLIKTRGQQVTLRCSPISGHKSVSWYQQVLGQGPQFIFQYYEKEERGRGNFPDRFSARQFPNYSSELNVNALLLGDSALYLCASSFRYYRESNTEAFFGQGTRLTVV.